Sequencing of this TCR beta chain was carried out in a study of human T cells and chemical hapten exposure. Study-level information: Patch tests put 0.01% DPC on the upper back, and the results were checked at 6 days. Findings and caveats of the study: DPC sensitization left the count of TCRs above 1 in 1000 unchanged.

Time point reported: patch test 2, 6 weeks after DPC sensitization. As for treatment: therapeutic diphenylcyclopropenone sensitization with weekly scalp DPC. TCRdb reanalysed the RACE reads using MiXCR and keeps one entry per CDR3 protein. This table has about 100,000 distinct CDR3 sequences, 9.5% to 12% appearing once. Concerning this clonotype itself: Its antigen remains unidentified.

This TCR was sampled from a woman in her forties with alopecia areata. Some clones in this sample may be carry-over from other donors' samples. Specimen: whole blood, collected in connection with sensitization to the hapten diphenylcyclopropenone (DPC).

DNA of the CDR3: TGTGCCAGCAGCCCCGATGGGAGGAGTACAGATACGCAGTATTTT. This translates into CASSPDGRSTDTQYF. The genes are TRBV7-9 and TRBJ2-3; tentatively, D is TRBD2 (6 bases). The ends were cut back, 5 bases at V and 3 bases at J, with 15 bases in the middle. The length of the CDR3 is 15 residues. Germline CDR1 and CDR2: SEHNR and FQNEAQ (reference sequence).